This note documents a single T cell receptor beta chain sequence. V shed 2 bases and J shed 9 bases, with 17 bases lying between them. Looked up from germline, CDR1 is SGHAT and CDR2 is FQNNGV. The CDR3 runs to 15 residues. TCRdb keeps only in-frame clones here, not all; method: immunoSEQ multiplex PCR. The data contain hundreds of thousands of clones, 70% to 90% of them singletons. The data were obtained in a study of blood T cell repertoires in COVID-19. Sequencing used peripheral blood. This sequence was found in a woman between 25 and 40 years old who had recovered from COVID-19. The chain combines TRBV11-2 with TRBJ1-3; D is perhaps TRBD1 (5 bases). The CDR3 nucleotides are TGTGCCAGCAGCTTAAGACCAGGGTATACCGTCACCATATATTTT. Protein product: CASSLRPGYTVTIYF.